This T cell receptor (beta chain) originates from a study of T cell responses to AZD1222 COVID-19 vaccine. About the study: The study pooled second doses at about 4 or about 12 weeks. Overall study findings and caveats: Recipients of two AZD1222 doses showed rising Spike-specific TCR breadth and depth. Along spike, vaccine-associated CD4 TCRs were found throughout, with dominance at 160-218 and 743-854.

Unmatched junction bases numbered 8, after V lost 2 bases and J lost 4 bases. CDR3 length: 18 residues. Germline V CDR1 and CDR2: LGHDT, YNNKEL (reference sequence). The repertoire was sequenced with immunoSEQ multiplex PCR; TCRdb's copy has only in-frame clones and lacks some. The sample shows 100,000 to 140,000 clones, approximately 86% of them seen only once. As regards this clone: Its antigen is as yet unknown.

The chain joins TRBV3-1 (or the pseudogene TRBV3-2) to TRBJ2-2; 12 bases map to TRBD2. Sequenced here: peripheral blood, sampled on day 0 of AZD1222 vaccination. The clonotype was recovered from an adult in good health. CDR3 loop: CASSQKGGLAGITGELFF. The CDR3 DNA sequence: TGTGCCAGCAGCCAAAAAGGGGGACTAGCGGGTATCACCGGGGAGCTGTTTTTT.